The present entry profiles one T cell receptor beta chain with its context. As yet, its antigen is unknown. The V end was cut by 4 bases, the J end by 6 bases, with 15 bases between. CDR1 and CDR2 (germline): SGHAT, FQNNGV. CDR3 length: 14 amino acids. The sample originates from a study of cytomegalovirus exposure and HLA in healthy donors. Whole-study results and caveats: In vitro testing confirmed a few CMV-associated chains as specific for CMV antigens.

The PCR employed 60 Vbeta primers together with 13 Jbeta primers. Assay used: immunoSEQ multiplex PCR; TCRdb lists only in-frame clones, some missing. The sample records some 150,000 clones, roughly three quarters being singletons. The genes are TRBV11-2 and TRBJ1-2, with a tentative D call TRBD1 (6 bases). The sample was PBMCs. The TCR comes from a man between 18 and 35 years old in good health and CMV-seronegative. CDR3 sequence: CASSSAGQNNGYTF. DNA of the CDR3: TGTGCCAGCAGCTCGGCCGGACAGAATAATGGCTACACCTTC.